The following is a T cell receptor beta chain sequence with its context. These data originate in a study of shared clonotypes between healthy human individuals. Genomic DNA from each subset was divided evenly over several immunoSEQ plates. Assay used: immunoSEQ multiplex PCR; TCRdb lists only in-frame clones, some missing. This sample has 950,000 to 1,100,000 clones, with approximately 70% found just once. Germline assignment: CDR1 MNHNS and CDR2 SASEGT. Between the trimmed V and J ends, which lost 6 bases and 0 bases, there was a span of 12 bases. The CDR3 is made up of 15 amino acids. Donors, without exception, were Caucasian adults residing in Nashville, Tennessee.

The receptor comes from a man younger than 35 in good health. The chain employs TRBV6-1 and TRBJ2-1; a weak D match, TRBD2 (5 bases). What was sequenced was memory CD4+ T cells sorted from blood. Subset defined: CD45RA-negative fraction. The chain's CDR3 is CASRRVGRSYNEQFF. The CDR3 DNA reads TGTGCCAGCAGGAGGGTCGGTCGCTCCTACAATGAGCAGTTCTTC.